The 5 T cell receptor beta chains presented below share a single source sample, sequenced in a study of blood T cell repertoires in COVID-19. TCRdb keeps only in-frame clones here, not all; method: immunoSEQ multiplex PCR. The table lists around 110,000 clones, around 84% of them singletons, with 3.5% to 4% in the top ten. Sequenced: PBMCs or T cells enriched from blood (not recorded which). These receptors were collected from a woman under 40 who had recovered from COVID-19.

The sample holds one count of this clone. The V and J genes are TRBV28 and TRBJ1-5; D gene uncertain. This CDR3 region has 14 residues. Looked up from germline, CDR1 is MDHEN and CDR2 is SYDVKM. Trimming left V 3 bases short and J 11 bases short, with 17 bases between. CDR3 coding DNA: TGTGCCAGCAGTTTGGCCCGGGGTTTTGATGCCCAGCATTTT. It codes for CASSLARGFDAQHF. The full variable domain, completed using reference TRBV28 and TRBJ1-5, is DVKVTQSSRYLVKRTGEKVFLECVQDMDHENMFWYRQDPGLGLRLIYFSYDVKMKEKGDIPEGYSVSREKKERFSLILESASTNQTSMYLCASSLARGFDAQHFGDGTRLSIL.

J is TRBJ2-7 and V is TRBV3-1 (or the pseudogene TRBV3-2), with TRBD2 matching 7 bases. Looked up from germline, CDR1 is LGHDT and CDR2 is YNNKEL (reference sequence). The length of the CDR3 is 15 residues. The junction had 6 bases not matched to a gene; V was cut back by 4 bases and J by 0 bases. In nucleotides, the CDR3 is TGTGCCAGCAGCCTGGGAGGGGTTTACTCCTACGAGCAGTACTTC. This encodes CASSLGGVYSYEQYF.

This sequence joins TRBV7-9 and TRBJ2-7, with 8 bases aligning to TRBD1. Looked up from germline, CDR1 is SEHNR and CDR2 is FQNEAQ (reference sequence). The CDR3 runs to 14 residues. V lost 3 bases and J lost 3; bases outside the gene matches: 4. The CDR3 loop reads CASSLGTGLYEQYF. The CDR3 coding sequence is TGTGCCAGCAGCTTGGGGACAGGCCTCTACGAGCAGTACTTC.

The chain joins TRBV11-3 to TRBJ1-1; a possible D gene is TRBD1 (5 bases). The CDR3 loop spans 14 amino acids. V was shortened by 0 bases and J by 6 bases, with 11 bases between the two germline ends. The germline V gene encodes CDR1 SGHNT and CDR2 YENEEA. The CDR3: CASSLDRQGSEAFF. In DNA, the CDR3 is TGTGCCAGCAGCTTAGATCGCCAGGGCTCTGAAGCTTTCTTT. The whole variable domain, filled in from reference TRBV11-3 and TRBJ1-1, reads EAGVVQSPRYKIIEKKQPVAFWCNPISGHNTLYWYLQNLGQGPELLIRYENEEAVDDSQLPKDRFSAERLKGVDSTLKIQPAELGDSAVYLCASSLDRQGSEAFFGQGTRLTVV.

The gene calls are TRBV4-2 and TRBJ1-1, with D uncertain. Germline V gene lookup returns CDR1 LGHNA and CDR2 YNFKEQ. CDR3 size: 14 residues. Trimming left V 4 bases short and J 1 base short, with 10 bases between. The CDR3: CASSLRLANTEAFF. Here the CDR3 DNA reads TGTGCCAGCAGCCTTAGGTTAGCGAACACTGAAGCTTTCTTT.